This TCR beta chain was recorded in a study of CD8 T cells in ankylosing spondylitis. Study outcomes and limitations: Significant enrichment of disease-linked clones was reported in matched ankylosing spondylitis synovial fluid. The study identified a TCR beta motif of under 10 highly homologous variants that appeared characteristic of ankylosing spondylitis blood. CD8+ disease-linked clones were present at relatively low frequencies in blood.

One entry per CDR3 protein results from TCRdb running MiXCR on the 5' RACE reads. The sample shows over 100,000 distinct CDR3 sequences, around 10% of them seen only once. This CDR3 contains 16 residues. CDR1 and CDR2 from the germline V gene are SGHNT and YYREEE (reference sequence). Unmatched junction bases numbered 10, after V lost 5 bases and J lost 0 bases. This clonotype occurred many times. The target antigen is unknown. Sequenced input: blood, either unsorted or a sorted T cell fraction (not recorded which). V is TRBV5-4 and J is TRBJ2-5, with 7 positions matching TRBD2. The receptor was isolated from a female donor with ankylosing spondylitis or in good health (not recorded which). The CDR3 nucleotides read TGTGCCAGCAGTTACAAAAGCGGGGCTAACCAAGAGACCCAGTACTTC. Translating gives CASSYKSGANQETQYF.